The T cell receptor (beta chain) under discussion was sequenced for a study of OX40 agonist ivuxolimab in advanced cancers. General study points: Expanded clones were, on average, more numerous in CD8+ T cells than in CD4+.

To note about this clone: Its antigen is not known.

Profiled with immunoSEQ multiplex PCR; TCRdb holds only in-frame clones, not every one. This table has 20,000 to 30,000 clones, roughly 86% appearing once. Trimming stripped 4 bases from V and 0 bases from J, with 11 bases between. Looked up from germline, CDR1 is SGHRS and CDR2 is YFSETQ. CDR3 length: 15 residues. The receptor's source is an adult with an advanced solid tumor such as melanoma, head and neck, liver or kidney cancer. The source material was CD4+ or CD8+ T cells sorted from blood, sampled in a trial of the OX40 agonist ivuxolimab. The J gene is TRBJ2-4, the V gene TRBV5-1; weak D call: TRBD1 (5 bases). Here the CDR3 DNA reads TGCGCCAGCAGCGTGGACACTTTAGCCAAAAACATTCAGTACTTC. Residues: CASSVDTLAKNIQYF.